The 8 T cell receptor beta chains below all came from one sample that was sequenced in a study of vaccination and CD4 T cells after COVID-19. At the Johns Hopkins FTIC core, DNA taken from cultured CD4+ T cells was sequenced by way of the Oncomine TCR Beta short-read assay. MiXCR was run by TCRdb on the PCR reads, yielding one entry per CDR3 protein. The sample lists some 17,000 distinct CDR3 sequences; 38% were seen once. No antigen has been assigned to these receptors. Treatment defined: roughly 10-day PBMC culture with coronavirus spike peptide pools or control peptides (ViraFEST assay). Sequencing was performed on CD4+ T cells from blood, cultured in vitro. The receptor source for this set is a human donor who had recovered from COVID-19.

This clonotype was counted a few times. The V gene is TRBV20-1, the J gene TRBJ2-7, with 8 bases identical to TRBD1. The CDR3 sequence is 16 residues long. Per the germline V gene, CDR1 is DFQATT and CDR2 is SNEGSKA (reference sequence). Trimming at V came to 4 bases and at J to 1 base, leaving 12 bases not matched to a gene. CDR3 amino acids: CSAKRQGASRSYEQYF. CDR3 DNA: TGCAGTGCTAAAAGGCAGGGGGCGAGTAGGTCCTACGAGCAGTACTTC.

V and J are TRBV4-2 and TRBJ2-3; TRBD2 is a possible D gene (6 bases). Trimming took 0 bases from V and 4 from J, leaving 11 bases between them. This CDR3 is 15 amino acids long. Germline CDR1 LGHNA, CDR2 YNFKEQ. CDR3 nucleotide sequence: TGTGCCAGCAGCCAAGAATTGTGGGAGGCAGATACGCAGTATTTT. Its protein product is CASSQELWEADTQYF.

This sequence joins TRBV19 and TRBJ2-1; TRBD2 might be the D (5 bases). The length of the CDR3 is 15 residues. Germline CDR1 LNHDA, CDR2 SQIVND (reference sequence). V dropped 4 bases and J dropped 8 bases, with 18 bases sitting between them. CDR3 sequence: CASSKTTVRMDEQFF. CDR3 sequence (DNA): TGTGCCAGTAGTAAGACTACTGTTCGGATGGATGAGCAGTTCTTC.

This clonotype was picked up a small number of times. The J gene is TRBJ2-3, the V gene TRBV20-1, with 12 bases fitting TRBD1. V lost 3 bases and J lost 1; bases outside the gene matches: 2. The CDR3 loop spans 15 amino acids. Germline CDR1 DFQATT, CDR2 SNEGSKA (reference sequence). The CDR3 bases are TGCAGTGCTAGGGGGGACAGGGGGCGCACAGATACGCAGTATTTT. This codes for CSARGDRGRTDTQYF.

This clonotype was seen a few times. The CDR3 DNA sequence: TGTGCCAGCAGGTCCGGTAGGCTAGCGGGAGTCTCCCGCGCAGATACGCAGTATTTT. Protein sequence: CASRSGRLAGVSRADTQYF. The V and J genes are TRBV6-1 and TRBJ2-3; 10 bases map to TRBD2. Trimming at V came to 6 bases and at J to 4 bases, leaving 19 bases not matched to a gene. There are 19 residues in the CDR3. Germline V gene lookup returns CDR1 MNHNS and CDR2 SASEGT.

The J gene is TRBJ1-5, the V gene TRBV10-3; tentative D call: TRBD1 (5 bases). In germline, CDR1 is ENHRY, CDR2 SYGVKD. This CDR3 has 14 residues. The germline V and J ends were trimmed by 2 bases and 5 bases, with 10 bases remaining between them. CDR3 in amino acids: CAISEIGADQPQHF. For the CDR3, the DNA is TGTGCCATCAGTGAGATAGGGGCAGATCAGCCCCAGCATTTT.

The chain combines TRBV10-3 with TRBJ1-2; TRBD1 matches at 7 bases. Germline values: CDR1 ENHRY, CDR2 SYGVKD. V lost 8 bases, J lost 6 bases, and 9 bases stayed unmatched. The CDR3 sequence is 13 residues long. The chain's CDR3 is CAISLDREDGYTF. CDR3 nucleotides: TGTGCCATCTCCTTAGACAGGGAGGATGGCTACACCTTC.

Only a few counts were recorded for this clonotype. This chain connects TRBV20-1 to TRBJ1-3; D not certain. CDR3 length: 14 residues. Germline lookup yields CDR1 DFQATT and CDR2 SNEGSKA (reference sequence). The V and J ends lost 3 bases and 0 bases respectively, with 9 bases between them. The DNA of the CDR3 is TGCAGTGCTAGTCTTCCGTTCTCTGGAAACACCATATATTTT. Residues: CSASLPFSGNTIYF.